Included here is one TCR beta chain sequence, with context. V lost 2 bases and J lost 2; bases outside the gene matches: 10. Germline loops: CDR1 SGHDN, CDR2 FVKESK. There are 17 residues in the CDR3. Here immunoSEQ multiplex PCR was the method, and the copy in TCRdb shows in-frame clones only, minus some. The profile shows approximately 670,000 clones, more than 80% of them singletons. This sample was taken from a study of blood T cell repertoires in COVID-19. The sequence came from a young woman with acute or convalescent COVID-19. V usage is TRBV14 and J usage is TRBJ2-7, with 9 bases matching TRBD1. Input material: peripheral blood. The CDR3 DNA sequence: TGTGCCAGCAGCCAATTGGGGGGACAGGGCCCTACCTACGAGCAGTACTTC. Protein product: CASSQLGGQGPTYEQYF.